One T cell receptor beta chain is described in this entry. Antigen unknown. These data come from a study of cytomegalovirus exposure and HLA in healthy donors. It was with 60 Vbeta and 13 Jbeta primers that the PCR ran. The method was immunoSEQ multiplex PCR; TCRdb's version includes in-frame clones alone and lacks a portion of them. The repertoire holds 70,000 to 90,000 clones, with approximately 75% as singletons. Though nominally healthy at sampling, donors likely had unrecorded immune exposures. Trimming took off 6 bases at V and 1 base at J, with 13 bases between the two ends. Germline CDR1 SNHLY, CDR2 FYNNEI. The CDR3 is 15 residues long. Study results and limitations: A prior analysis recorded that most TCR beta V segments were productive about 87% or about 30% of the time. When a later analysis was performed, an Asian-associated ancestry cluster reportedly had fewer N-insertions than the approximately 680-donor mean.

This sequence was found in a man aged 55 to 70 in good health and CMV-seronegative. V gene TRBV2 combines with J gene TRBJ2-1; weak D call: TRBD1 (6 bases). Sample: PBMCs. The chain's CDR3 is CASSPTGNSYNEQFF. Written as DNA, the CDR3 is TGTGCCAGCAGCCCAACAGGGAATTCCTACAATGAGCAGTTCTTC. The variable domain in full, with the rest retrieved from reference TRBV2 and TRBJ2-1, is EPEVTQTPSHQVTQMGQEVILRCVPISNHLYFYWYRQILGQKVEFLVSFYNNEISEKSEIFDDQFSVERPDGSNFTLKIRSTKLEDSAMYFCASSPTGNSYNEQFFGPGTRLTVL.